This T cell receptor (beta chain) is from a study of vaccination and CD4 T cells after COVID-19. Study at large: Convalescent participants consisted of six males and four females, two being Hispanic. Samples taken post-COVID came a median roughly 97 days after diagnosis, ranging from 35 to 161.

Time point given: late sampling 161 to 241 days after vaccination in a few convalescent patients. As concerns this clonotype: Its antigen is currently unknown.

TCRdb re-analysed the PCR reads in MiXCR, keeping a single row per CDR3 protein. In the table there are some 29,000 distinct CDR3 sequences, roughly 50% of which are singletons. Notes on the study in general: This study had few convalescent patients and no early post-infection samples. Looking at convalescent patients, a median around 83% of reactive clones were present only post-vaccination.

Germline CDR1 reads ENHRY; CDR2 reads SYGVKD. Trimming removed 0 bases from V and 5 bases from J, with 7 bases in between. The CDR3 covers 13 residues. The chain employs TRBV10-3 and TRBJ1-2; no firm D call. This receptor was taken from a human donor who had recovered from COVID-19. The sample in question was CD4+ T cells from blood, obtained about 7 months after SARS-CoV-2 vaccination. CDR3 region: CAISESEAYGYTF. The CDR3 coding sequence is TGTGCCATCAGTGAGTCGGAGGCATATGGCTACACCTTC.